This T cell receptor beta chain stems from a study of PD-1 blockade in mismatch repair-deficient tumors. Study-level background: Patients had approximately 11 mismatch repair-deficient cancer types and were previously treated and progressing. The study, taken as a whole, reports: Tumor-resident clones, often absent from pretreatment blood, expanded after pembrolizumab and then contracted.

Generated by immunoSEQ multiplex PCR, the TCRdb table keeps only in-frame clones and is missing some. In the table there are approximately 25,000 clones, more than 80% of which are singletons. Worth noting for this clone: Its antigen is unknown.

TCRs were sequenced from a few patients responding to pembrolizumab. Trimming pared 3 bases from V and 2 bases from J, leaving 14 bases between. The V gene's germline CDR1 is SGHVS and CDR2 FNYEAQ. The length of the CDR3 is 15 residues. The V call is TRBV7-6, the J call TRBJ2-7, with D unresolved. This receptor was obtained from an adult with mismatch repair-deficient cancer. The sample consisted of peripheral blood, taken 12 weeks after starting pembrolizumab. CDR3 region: CASSFVLHRPYEQYF. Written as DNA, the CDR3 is TGTGCCAGCAGCTTCGTCCTCCACCGGCCCTACGAGCAGTACTTC. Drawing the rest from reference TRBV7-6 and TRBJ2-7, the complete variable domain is GAGVSQSPRYKVTKRGQDVALRCDPISGHVSLYWYRQALGQGPEFLTYFNYEAQQDKSGLPNDRFSAERPEGSISTLTIQRTEQRDSAMYRCASSFVLHRPYEQYFGPGTRLTVT.